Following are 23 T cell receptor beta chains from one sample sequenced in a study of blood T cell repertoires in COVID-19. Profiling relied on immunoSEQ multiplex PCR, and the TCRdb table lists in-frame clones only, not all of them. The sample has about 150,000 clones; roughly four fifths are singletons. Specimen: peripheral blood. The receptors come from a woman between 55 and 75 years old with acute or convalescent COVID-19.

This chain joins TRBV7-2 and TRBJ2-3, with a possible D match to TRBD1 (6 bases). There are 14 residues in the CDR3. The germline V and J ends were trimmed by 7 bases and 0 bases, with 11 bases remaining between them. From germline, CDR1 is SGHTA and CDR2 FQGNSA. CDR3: CASTQGPSTDTQYF. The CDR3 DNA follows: TGTGCCAGCACTCAGGGGCCCAGCACAGATACGCAGTATTTT.

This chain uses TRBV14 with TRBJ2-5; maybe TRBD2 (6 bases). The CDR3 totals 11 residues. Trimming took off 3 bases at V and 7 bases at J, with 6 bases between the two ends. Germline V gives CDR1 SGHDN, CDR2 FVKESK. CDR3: CASSQGGTQYF. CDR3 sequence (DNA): TGTGCCAGCAGCCAGGGGGGGACCCAGTACTTC.

For the CDR3, the DNA is TGTGCCAGCAGCCAAGCAGGGTCGCCGGACTATGGCTACACCTTC. Its protein is CASSQAGSPDYGYTF. This sequence joins TRBV4-2 and TRBJ1-2; a possible D gene is TRBD1 (5 bases). This CDR3 has 15 residues. V was clipped by 1 base and J by 3 bases, with 12 bases between them. CDR1 and CDR2 (germline): LGHNA, YNFKEQ.

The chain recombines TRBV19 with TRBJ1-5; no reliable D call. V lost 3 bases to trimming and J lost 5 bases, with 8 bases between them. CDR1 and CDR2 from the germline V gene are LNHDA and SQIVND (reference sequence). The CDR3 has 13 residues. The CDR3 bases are TGTGCCAGTAGTATCTCCGGGGATCAGCCCCAGCATTTT. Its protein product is CASSISGDQPQHF.

The CDR3 protein is CASSGDRTYGYTF. The CDR3 nucleotides are TGTGCCAGCAGTGGGGACAGAACCTATGGCTACACCTTC. The V and J genes are TRBV2 and TRBJ1-2; 7 bases align to TRBD1. V gave up 4 bases and J gave up 4 bases; unmatched junction bases: 3. Germline V gives CDR1 SNHLY, CDR2 FYNNEI. The CDR3 is 13 residues long.

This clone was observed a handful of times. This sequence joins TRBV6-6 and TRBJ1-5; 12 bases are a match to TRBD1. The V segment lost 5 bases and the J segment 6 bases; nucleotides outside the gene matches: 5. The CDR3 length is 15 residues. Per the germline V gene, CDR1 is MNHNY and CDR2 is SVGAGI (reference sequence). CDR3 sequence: CASSPGQGASQPQHF. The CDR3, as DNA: TGTGCCAGCAGTCCGGGACAGGGGGCAAGTCAGCCCCAGCATTTT.

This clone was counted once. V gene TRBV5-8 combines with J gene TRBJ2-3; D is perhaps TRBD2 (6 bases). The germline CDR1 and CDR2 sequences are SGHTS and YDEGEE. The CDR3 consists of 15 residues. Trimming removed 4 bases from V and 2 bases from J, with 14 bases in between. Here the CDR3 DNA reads TGTGCCAGCAGCCCGGGACTGTCCCACACAGATACGCAGTATTTT. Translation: CASSPGLSHTDTQYF.

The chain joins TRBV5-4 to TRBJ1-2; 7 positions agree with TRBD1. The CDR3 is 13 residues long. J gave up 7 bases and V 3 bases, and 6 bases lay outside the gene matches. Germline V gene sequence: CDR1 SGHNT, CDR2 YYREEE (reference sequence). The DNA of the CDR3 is TGTGCCAGCAGCTGGGGGGACAGACTTGGCTACACCTTC. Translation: CASSWGDRLGYTF.

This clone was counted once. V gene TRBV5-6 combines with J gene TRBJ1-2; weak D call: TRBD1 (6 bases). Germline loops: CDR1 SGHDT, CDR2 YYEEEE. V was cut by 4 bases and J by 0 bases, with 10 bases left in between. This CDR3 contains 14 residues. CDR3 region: CASSPPGANYGYTF. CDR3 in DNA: TGTGCCAGCAGCCCGCCAGGGGCTAACTATGGCTACACCTTC.

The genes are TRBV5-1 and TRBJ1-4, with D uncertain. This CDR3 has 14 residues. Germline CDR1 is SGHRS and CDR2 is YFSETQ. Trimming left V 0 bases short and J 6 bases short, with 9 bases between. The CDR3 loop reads CASSLGRLDEKLFF. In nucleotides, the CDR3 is TGCGCCAGCAGCTTGGGGCGGTTGGATGAAAAACTGTTTTTT.

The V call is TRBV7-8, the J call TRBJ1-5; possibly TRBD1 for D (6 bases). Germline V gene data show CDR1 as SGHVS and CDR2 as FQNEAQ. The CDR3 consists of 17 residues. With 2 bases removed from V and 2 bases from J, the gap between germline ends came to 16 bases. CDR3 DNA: TGTGCCAGCAGCTTAAATCAAGGGGCAGGGGGCAATCAGCCCCAGCATTTT. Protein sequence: CASSLNQGAGGNQPQHF.

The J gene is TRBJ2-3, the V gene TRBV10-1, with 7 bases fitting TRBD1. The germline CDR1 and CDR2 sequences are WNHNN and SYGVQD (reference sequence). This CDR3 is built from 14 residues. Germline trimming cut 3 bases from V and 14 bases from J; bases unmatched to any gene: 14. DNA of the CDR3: TGCGCCAGCAGTGATGGAGGACAGGACATCCGGCGGTATTTT. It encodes CASSDGGQDIRRYF.

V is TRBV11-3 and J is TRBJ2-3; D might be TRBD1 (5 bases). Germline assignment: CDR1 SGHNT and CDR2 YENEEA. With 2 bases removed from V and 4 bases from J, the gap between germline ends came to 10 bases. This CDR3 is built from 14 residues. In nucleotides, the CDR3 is TGTGCCAGCAGCTTACGGCAGGGTGCAGATACGCAGTATTTT. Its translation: CASSLRQGADTQYF.

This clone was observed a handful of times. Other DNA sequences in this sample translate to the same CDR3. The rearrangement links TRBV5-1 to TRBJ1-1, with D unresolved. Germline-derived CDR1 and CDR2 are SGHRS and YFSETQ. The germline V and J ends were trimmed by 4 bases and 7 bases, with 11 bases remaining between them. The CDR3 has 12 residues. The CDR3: CASSPETGEAFF. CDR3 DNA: TGCGCCAGCAGCCCCGAAACCGGTGAAGCTTTCTTT.

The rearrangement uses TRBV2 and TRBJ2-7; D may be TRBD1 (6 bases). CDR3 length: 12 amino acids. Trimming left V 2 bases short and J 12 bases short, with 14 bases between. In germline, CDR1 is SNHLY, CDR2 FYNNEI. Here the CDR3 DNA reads TGTGCCAGCAGTGAATGGGGGCCCTGGGTGTACGTC. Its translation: CASSEWGPWVYV.

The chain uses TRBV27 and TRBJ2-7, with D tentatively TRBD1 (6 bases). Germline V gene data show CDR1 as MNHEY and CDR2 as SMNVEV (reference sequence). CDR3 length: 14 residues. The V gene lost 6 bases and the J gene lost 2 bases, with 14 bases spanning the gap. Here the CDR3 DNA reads TGTGCCAGCAGAAGTATCGGACAGACCTACGAGCAGTACTTC. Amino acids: CASRSIGQTYEQYF.

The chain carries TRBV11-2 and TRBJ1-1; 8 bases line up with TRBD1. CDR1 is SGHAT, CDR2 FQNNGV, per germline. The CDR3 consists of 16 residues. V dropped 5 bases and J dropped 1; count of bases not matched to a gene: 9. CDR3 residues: CASSPYSGGSNTEAFF. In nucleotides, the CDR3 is TGTGCCAGCAGCCCCTACTCAGGGGGCTCGAACACTGAAGCTTTCTTT. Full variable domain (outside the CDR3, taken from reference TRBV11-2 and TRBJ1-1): EAGVAQSPRYKIIEKRQSVAFWCNPISGHATLYWYQQILGQGPKLLIQFQNNGVVDDSQLPKDRFSAERLKGVDSTLKIQPAKLEDSAVYLCASSPYSGGSNTEAFFGQGTRLTVV.

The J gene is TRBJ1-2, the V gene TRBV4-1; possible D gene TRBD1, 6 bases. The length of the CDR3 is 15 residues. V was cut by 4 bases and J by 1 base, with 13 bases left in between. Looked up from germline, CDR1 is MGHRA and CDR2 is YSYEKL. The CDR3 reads CASSRGQILNYGYTF. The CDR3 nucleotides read TGCGCCAGCAGCCGTGGACAGATCCTTAACTATGGCTACACCTTC.

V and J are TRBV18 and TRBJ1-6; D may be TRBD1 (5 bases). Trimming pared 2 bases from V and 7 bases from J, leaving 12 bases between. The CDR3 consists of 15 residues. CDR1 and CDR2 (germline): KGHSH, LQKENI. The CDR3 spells CASSPDSLINSPLHF. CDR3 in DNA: TGTGCCAGCTCACCAGACAGCTTGATCAATTCACCCCTCCACTTT.

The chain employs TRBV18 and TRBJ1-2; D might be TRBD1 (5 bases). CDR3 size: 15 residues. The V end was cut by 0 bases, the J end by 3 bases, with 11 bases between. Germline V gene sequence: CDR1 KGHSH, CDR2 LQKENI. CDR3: CASSPPAGQDYGYTF. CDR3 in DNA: TGTGCCAGCTCACCACCTGCGGGGCAGGACTATGGCTACACCTTC.

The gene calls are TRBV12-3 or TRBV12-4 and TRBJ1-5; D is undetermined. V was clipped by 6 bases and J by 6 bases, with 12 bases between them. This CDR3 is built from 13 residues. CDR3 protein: CASRPGETQPQHF. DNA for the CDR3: TGTGCCAGCAGACCTGGGGAGACTCAGCCCCAGCATTTT.

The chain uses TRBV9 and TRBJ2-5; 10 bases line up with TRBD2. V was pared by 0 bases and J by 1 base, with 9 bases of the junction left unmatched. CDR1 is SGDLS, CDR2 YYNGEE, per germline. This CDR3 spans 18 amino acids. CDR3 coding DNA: TGTGCCAGCAGCGTAGGGGTGGTTAGCGGGGGGATCCAAGAGACCCAGTACTTC. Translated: CASSVGVVSGGIQETQYF.

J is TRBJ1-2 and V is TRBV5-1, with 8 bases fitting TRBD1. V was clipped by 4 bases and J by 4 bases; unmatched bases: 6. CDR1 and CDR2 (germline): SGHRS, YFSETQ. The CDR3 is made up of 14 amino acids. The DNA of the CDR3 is TGCGCCAGCAGCGACTCGACAGGGGCCTATGGCTACACCTTC. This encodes CASSDSTGAYGYTF.